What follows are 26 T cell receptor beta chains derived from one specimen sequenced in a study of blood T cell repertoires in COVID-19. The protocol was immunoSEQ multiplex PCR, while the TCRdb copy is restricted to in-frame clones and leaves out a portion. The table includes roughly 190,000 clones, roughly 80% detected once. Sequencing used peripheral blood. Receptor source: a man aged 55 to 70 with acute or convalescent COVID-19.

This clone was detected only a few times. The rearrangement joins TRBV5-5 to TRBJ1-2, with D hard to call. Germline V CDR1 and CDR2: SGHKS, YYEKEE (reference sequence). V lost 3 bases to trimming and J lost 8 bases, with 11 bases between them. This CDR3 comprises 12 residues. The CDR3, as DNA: TGTGCCAGCAGCTCCGGGATGGGCGGCTACACCTTC. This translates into CASSSGMGGYTF.

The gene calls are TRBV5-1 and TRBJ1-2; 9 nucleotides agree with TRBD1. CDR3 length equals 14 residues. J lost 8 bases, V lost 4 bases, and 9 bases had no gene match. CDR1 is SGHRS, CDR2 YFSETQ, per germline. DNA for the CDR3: TGCGCCAGCAGCCCAACAGGGGGCGCGGGCGGCTACACCTTC. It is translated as CASSPTGGAGGYTF.

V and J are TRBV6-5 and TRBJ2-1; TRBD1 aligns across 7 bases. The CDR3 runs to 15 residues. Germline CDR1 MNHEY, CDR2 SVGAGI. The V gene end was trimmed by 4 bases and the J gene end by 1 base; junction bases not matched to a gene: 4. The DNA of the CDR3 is TGTGCCAGCAGTTCTCAACAGGGGTCCTACAATGAGCAGTTCTTC. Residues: CASSSQQGSYNEQFF.

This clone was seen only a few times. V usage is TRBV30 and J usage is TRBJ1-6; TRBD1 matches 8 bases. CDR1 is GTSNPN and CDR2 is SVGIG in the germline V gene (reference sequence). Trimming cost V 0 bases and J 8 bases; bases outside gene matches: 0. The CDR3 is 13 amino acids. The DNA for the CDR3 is TGTGCCTGGAGTGTACAGGGGGATTCACCCCTCCACTTT. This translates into CAWSVQGDSPLHF.

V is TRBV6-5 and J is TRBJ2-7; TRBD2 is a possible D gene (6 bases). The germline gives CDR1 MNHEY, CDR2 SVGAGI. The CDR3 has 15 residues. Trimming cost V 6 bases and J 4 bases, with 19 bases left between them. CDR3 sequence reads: CASRDFAGLSYEQYF. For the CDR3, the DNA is TGTGCCAGCAGGGATTTCGCGGGGTTGTCTTACGAGCAGTACTTC.

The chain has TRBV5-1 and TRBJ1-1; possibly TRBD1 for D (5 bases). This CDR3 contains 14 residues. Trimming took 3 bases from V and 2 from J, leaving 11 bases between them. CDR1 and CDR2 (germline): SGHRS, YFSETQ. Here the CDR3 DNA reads TGCGCCAGCAGCTCTCAGGGCGTTAACACTGAAGCTTTCTTT. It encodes CASSSQGVNTEAFF.

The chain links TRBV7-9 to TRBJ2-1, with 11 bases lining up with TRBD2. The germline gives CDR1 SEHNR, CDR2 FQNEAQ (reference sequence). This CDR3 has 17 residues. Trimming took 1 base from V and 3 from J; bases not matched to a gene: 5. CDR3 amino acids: CASSLVASGGNYNEQFF. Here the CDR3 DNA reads TGTGCCAGCAGCTTAGTTGCTAGCGGGGGGAACTACAATGAGCAGTTCTTC.

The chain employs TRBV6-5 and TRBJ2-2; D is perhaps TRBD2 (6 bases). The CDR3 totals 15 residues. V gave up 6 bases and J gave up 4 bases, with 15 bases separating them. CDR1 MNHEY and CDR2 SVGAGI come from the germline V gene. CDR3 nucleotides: TGTGCCAGCAGCCTCCGGGGGTCCGGCACCGGGGAGCTGTTTTTT. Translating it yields CASSLRGSGTGELFF.

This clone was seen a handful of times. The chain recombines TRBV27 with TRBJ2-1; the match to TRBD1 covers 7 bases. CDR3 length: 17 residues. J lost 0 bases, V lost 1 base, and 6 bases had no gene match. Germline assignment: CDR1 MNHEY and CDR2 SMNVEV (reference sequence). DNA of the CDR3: TGTGCCAGCAGTTTATACCGTGGGGACAGCTCCTACAATGAGCAGTTCTTC. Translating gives CASSLYRGDSSYNEQFF.

Written as DNA, the CDR3 is TGTGCCAGCAGCTCCCGGACAGGGACCTACGAGCAGTACTTC. Encoded protein: CASSSRTGTYEQYF. J is TRBJ2-7 and V is TRBV7-2; TRBD1 matches at 8 bases. The V gene's germline CDR1 is SGHTA and CDR2 FQGNSA. CDR3 length equals 14 residues. The junction had 4 bases not matched to a gene; V was cut back by 4 bases and J by 2 bases.

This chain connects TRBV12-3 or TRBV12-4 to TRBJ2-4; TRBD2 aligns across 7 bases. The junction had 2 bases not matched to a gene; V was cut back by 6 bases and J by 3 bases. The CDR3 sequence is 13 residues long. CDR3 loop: CASSGGSKNIQYF. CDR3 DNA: TGTGCCAGCAGCGGGGGGAGCAAAAACATTCAGTACTTC.

The CDR3 DNA sequence: TGTGCCAGCAGTTTCACCGGTGGTGACTACACCTTC. Amino acid sequence: CASSFTGGDYTF. The chain couples TRBV12-3 or TRBV12-4 to TRBJ1-2; the D is unclear. The V end lost 3 bases, the J end lost 10 bases, and 12 bases lay between the germline ends. This CDR3 has 12 amino acids.

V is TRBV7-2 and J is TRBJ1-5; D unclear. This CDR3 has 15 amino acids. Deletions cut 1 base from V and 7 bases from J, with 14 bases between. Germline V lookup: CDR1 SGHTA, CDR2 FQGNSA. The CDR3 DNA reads TGTGCCAGCAGCTTAGATGGAGGGCCTTCACAGCCCCAGCATTTT. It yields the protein CASSLDGGPSQPQHF.

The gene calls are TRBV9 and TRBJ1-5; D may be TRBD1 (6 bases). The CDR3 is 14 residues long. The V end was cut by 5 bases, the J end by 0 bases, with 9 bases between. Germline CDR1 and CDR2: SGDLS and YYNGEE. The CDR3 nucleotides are TGTGCCAGCAGTCCAGGGGTTAGCAATCAGCCCCAGCATTTT. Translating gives CASSPGVSNQPQHF.

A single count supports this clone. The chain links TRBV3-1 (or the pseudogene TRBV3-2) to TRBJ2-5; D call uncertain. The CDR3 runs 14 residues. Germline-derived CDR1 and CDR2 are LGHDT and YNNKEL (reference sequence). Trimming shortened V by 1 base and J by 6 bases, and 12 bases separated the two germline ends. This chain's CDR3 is CASSQAHSPQTQYF. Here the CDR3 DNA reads TGTGCCAGCAGCCAAGCACATTCCCCACAGACCCAGTACTTC.

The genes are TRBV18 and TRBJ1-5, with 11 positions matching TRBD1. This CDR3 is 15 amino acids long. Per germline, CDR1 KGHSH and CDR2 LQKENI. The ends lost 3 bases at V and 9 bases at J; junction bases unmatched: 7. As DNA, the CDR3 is TGTGCCAGCTCACCTTCTCCGGGACAGGGGGTGCCCCAGCATTTT. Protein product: CASSPSPGQGVPQHF.

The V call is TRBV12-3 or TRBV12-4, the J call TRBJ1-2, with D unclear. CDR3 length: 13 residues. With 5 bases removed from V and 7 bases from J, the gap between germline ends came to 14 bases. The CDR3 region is CASSPRARLGYTF. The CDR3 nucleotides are TGTGCCAGCAGTCCGCGGGCTCGGCTTGGCTACACCTTC.

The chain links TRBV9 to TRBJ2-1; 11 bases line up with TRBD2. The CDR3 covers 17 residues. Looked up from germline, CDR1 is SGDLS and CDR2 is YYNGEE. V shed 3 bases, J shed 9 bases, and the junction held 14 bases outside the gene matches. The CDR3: CASSETSGSFRAGEQFF. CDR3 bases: TGTGCCAGCAGCGAAACTAGCGGGAGTTTCAGGGCGGGTGAGCAGTTCTTC.

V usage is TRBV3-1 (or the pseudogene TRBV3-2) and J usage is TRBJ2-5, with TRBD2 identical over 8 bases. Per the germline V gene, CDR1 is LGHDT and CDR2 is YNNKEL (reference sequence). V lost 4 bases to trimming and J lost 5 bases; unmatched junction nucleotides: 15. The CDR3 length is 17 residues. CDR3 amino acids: CASSRPRGGQKKETQYF. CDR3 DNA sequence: TGTGCCAGCAGCCGGCCCCGCGGGGGGCAGAAGAAGGAGACCCAGTACTTC.

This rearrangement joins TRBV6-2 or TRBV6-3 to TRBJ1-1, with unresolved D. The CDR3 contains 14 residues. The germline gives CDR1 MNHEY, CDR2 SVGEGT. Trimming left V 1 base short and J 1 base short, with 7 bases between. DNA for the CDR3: TGTGCCAGCAGTTACTTGGGAGGGAACACTGAAGCTTTCTTT. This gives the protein CASSYLGGNTEAFF.

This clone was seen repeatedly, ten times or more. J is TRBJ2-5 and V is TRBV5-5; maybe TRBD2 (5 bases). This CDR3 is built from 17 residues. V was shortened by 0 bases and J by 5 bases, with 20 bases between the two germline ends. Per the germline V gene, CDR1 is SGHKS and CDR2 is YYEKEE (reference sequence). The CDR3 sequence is CASSLGVVMGAGETQYF. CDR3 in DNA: TGTGCCAGCAGCTTGGGAGTGGTGATGGGAGCCGGTGAGACCCAGTACTTC. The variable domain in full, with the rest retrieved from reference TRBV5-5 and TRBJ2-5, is DAGVTQSPTHLIKTRGQQVTLRCSPISGHKSVSWYQQVLGQGPQFIFQYYEKEERGRGNFPDRFSARQFPNYSSELNVNALLLGDSALYLCASSLGVVMGAGETQYFGPGTRLLVL.

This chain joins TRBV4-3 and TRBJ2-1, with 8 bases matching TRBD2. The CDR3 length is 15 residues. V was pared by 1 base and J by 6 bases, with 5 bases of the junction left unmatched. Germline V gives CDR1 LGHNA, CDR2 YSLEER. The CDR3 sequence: CASSQGVAGSNEQFF. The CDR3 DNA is TGCGCCAGCAGCCAAGGGGTAGCGGGGAGCAATGAGCAGTTCTTC.

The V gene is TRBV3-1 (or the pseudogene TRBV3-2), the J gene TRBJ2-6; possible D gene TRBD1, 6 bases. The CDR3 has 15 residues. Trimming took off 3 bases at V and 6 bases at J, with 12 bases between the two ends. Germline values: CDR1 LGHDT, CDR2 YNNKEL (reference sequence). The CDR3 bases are TGTGCCAGCAGCCAGGACGGGACACTGGCCAACGTCCTGACTTTC. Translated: CASSQDGTLANVLTF.

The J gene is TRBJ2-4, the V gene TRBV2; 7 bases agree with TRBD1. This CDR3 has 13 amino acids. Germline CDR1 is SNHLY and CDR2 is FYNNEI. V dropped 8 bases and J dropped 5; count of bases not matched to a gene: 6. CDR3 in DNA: TGTGCCAGCCTCCGGGACAGCGAAAACATTCAGTACTTC. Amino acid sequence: CASLRDSENIQYF.

In DNA form, the CDR3 reads TGTGCCAGCAGCTTGGCAAACCTAGCGGGAGGGCCCTCGGTCACCGGGGAGCTGTTTTTT. It translates to CASSLANLAGGPSVTGELFF. This chain uses TRBV5-4 with TRBJ2-2, with 12 bases aligning to TRBD2. With 0 bases clipped from V and 4 bases from J, the junction kept 13 bases outside the gene matches. Germline CDR1 reads SGHNT; CDR2 reads YYREEE (reference sequence). The CDR3 is 20 residues long.

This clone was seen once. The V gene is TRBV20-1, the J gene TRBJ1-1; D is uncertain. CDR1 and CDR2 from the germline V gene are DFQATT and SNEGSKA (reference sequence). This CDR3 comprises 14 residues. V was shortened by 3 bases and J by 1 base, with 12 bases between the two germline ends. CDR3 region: CSASPPGRNTEAFF. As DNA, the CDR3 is TGCAGTGCTAGTCCCCCAGGCAGGAACACTGAAGCTTTCTTT.